This T cell receptor beta chain came from a study of T cell responses to AZD1222 COVID-19 vaccine. Trimming removed 0 bases at V and 4 bases at J, with 12 bases between. This CDR3 has 15 amino acids. Germline CDR1 LGHNA, CDR2 YNFKEQ. The repertoire was sequenced with immunoSEQ multiplex PCR; TCRdb's copy has only in-frame clones and lacks some. The data contain over 85,000 clones, roughly 92% of them seen just once; the ten biggest clones take up roughly 13%. The chain carries TRBV4-2 and TRBJ1-2; D call uncertain. The sample was peripheral blood, taken on day 0 of AZD1222 vaccination. The clonotype comes from an adult in good health. Here the CDR3 reads CASSQEMDGPYGYTF. As DNA, the CDR3 is TGTGCCAGCAGCCAAGAAATGGACGGACCCTATGGCTACACCTTC.